This TCR beta chain stems from a study of T cell responses to AZD1222 COVID-19 vaccine. Concerning this clone itself: Its specificity is unknown.

Doses given second, at about 4 or about 12 weeks, were pooled. Measured with immunoSEQ multiplex PCR; TCRdb has only the in-frame clones, and not every one. In the table there are around 190,000 clones, around 88% of which are singletons. Study results and caveats: Two doses of AZD1222 preceded a rise in Spike-specific TCR breadth and depth. The peak T cell response came first, and repertoires were sampled only after it. Clonal diversity was possibly underestimated; the donors were predominantly white British and more often female.

The CDR3 totals 16 residues. Germline V gene data show CDR1 as KGHSH and CDR2 as LQKENI. Trimming cost V 1 base and J 1 base, with 13 bases left between them. This specimen consisted of peripheral blood, obtained 28 days after the second AZD1222 dose. This sequence originates from an adult who received the AZD1222 COVID-19 vaccine. The J gene is TRBJ2-5, the V gene TRBV18, with D possibly being TRBD1 (6 bases). As DNA, the CDR3 is TGTGCCAGCTCACCACGGCCAGGGGAACCCCAAGAGACCCAGTACTTC. This encodes CASSPRPGEPQETQYF.